This is a list of T cell receptor beta chains from one sample in a study of a mutant IDH1 vaccine in newly diagnosed glioma. Their cognate antigens are unknown. Sequencing used immunoSEQ multiplex PCR; TCRdb keeps in-frame clones, though not all of them. The table has approximately 50,000 clones, roughly 80% seen once. Sequenced material: PBMCs, taken from a glioma patient whose treatment included an IDH1 peptide vaccine. All receptors come from a middle-aged man with glioma. Each CDR3 is given with its conserved first and last residue. D genes are given only for firm matches. Expanded clones get a size class; other rows say once, few or many, or leave the size out.

V gene,CDR3 length,clone size,J gene,D gene,CDR3 DNA,CDR3 protein
TRBV30,15,NA,TRBJ2-3,TRBD1,TGTGCCTGGAGACCCCAGGGGGCCTGGGCAGATACGCAGTATTTT,CAWRPQGAWADTQYF
TRBV5-1,16,NA,TRBJ1-2,NA,TGCGCCAGCAGCTTTTCAGGGGAATCTACCTCCGGGGGCTACACCTTC,CASSFSGESTSGGYTF
TRBV18,15,NA,TRBJ2-2,TRBD2,TGTGCCAGCTCACCATTACTAGCGGGCACCGGGGAGCTGTTTTTT,CASSPLLAGTGELFF
TRBV11-2,13,few,TRBJ1-4,NA,TGTGCCAGCTCCGGGGGGTATAATGAAAAACTGTTTTTT,CASSGGYNEKLFF
TRBV4-1,14,NA,TRBJ2-7,NA,TGCGCCAGCAGCCGCTATGGACAACTCAGCGAGCAGTACTTC,CASSRYGQLSEQYF
TRBV5-4,13,NA,TRBJ1-1,TRBD1,TGTGCCAGCAGCTCGACAGGGGACACTGAAGCTTTCTTT,CASSSTGDTEAFF
TRBV19,15,NA,TRBJ1-3,NA,TGTGCCAGTAGTACAGTTTCGAGCTCTGGAAACACCATATATTTT,CASSTVSSSGNTIYF
TRBV13,14,few,TRBJ2-7,NA,TGTGCCAGCAGCGTACGAGGGTCGGTCTACGAGCAGTACTTC,CASSVRGSVYEQYF
TRBV5-6,16,NA,TRBJ1-6,TRBD1,TGTGCCAGCAGCCGCAAATGGGGACAGTATAATTCACCCCTCCACTTT,CASSRKWGQYNSPLHF
TRBV7-9,15,NA,TRBJ2-5,TRBD2,TGTGCCAGCAGCTCAGCCGGGACTAGTTCAGAGACCCAGTACTTC,CASSSAGTSSETQYF
TRBV6-1,15,NA,TRBJ1-5,NA,TGTGCCAGCAATGGGGGCCAGGGCCAGGATCAGCCCCAGCATTTT,CASNGGQGQDQPQHF
TRBV6-1,12,NA,TRBJ1-2,NA,TGTGCCAGCAGTGAAAGGGTTTTCGGCTACACCTTC,CASSERVFGYTF
TRBV6-4,16,few,TRBJ1-6,NA,TGTGCCAGCGAGGAGAAAGGGACCGCCTCTGATCTGGCCCTCCACTTT,CASEEKGTASDLALHF
TRBV18,14,few,TRBJ2-5,NA,TGTGCCAGCTCACCACTGGGAGGAGAGGAGACCCAGTACTTC,CASSPLGGEETQYF
TRBV19,15,NA,TRBJ2-7,TRBD1,TGTGCCAGTAGTCACCCGGGACAGGGGCCCTACGAGCAGTACTTC,CASSHPGQGPYEQYF
TRBV19,13,NA,TRBJ2-5,NA,TGTGCCAGTAGTATGGACAGCGAAGAGACCCAGTACTTC,CASSMDSEETQYF
TRBV6-1,15,NA,TRBJ1-3,NA,TGTGCCAGCAGTGTTCTTACAGGCTCTGGAAACACCATATATTTT,CASSVLTGSGNTIYF
TRBV20-1,11,NA,TRBJ2-7,TRBD1,TGCAGTGCTGACAGGGACTACGAGCAGTACTTC,CSADRDYEQYF
TRBV30,17,NA,TRBJ2-6,TRBD1,TGTGCCTGGAGTGTATCGGGACAGGGTTCTGGGGCCAACGTCCTGACTTTC,CAWSVSGQGSGANVLTF
TRBV2,13,medium-sized,TRBJ2-7,NA,TGTGCCAGCAGTAGCATACAAAACTACGAGCAGTACTTC,CASSSIQNYEQYF
TRBV5-1,14,NA,TRBJ2-5,TRBD1,TGCGCCAGCAGCACCGGACAGGGTAGGGAGACCCAGTACTTC,CASSTGQGRETQYF
TRBV4-1,13,NA,TRBJ1-1,NA,TGCGCCAGCAGCCAAGTGAACCCCCGAGAGGCCTTTTTT,CASSQVNPREAFF
TRBV30,14,NA,TRBJ1-2,NA,TGTGCCTGGAGTGCGGGAAGGGGATTCTATGGCTACACCTTC,CAWSAGRGFYGYTF
TRBV5-1,12,once,TRBJ1-2,NA,TGCGCCAGCAGCTTAATTGGGTATGGCTACACCTTC,CASSLIGYGYTF
TRBV9,13,NA,TRBJ2-1,NA,TGTGCCAGCAGCGTAGTGCAGGATAATGAGCAGTTCTTC,CASSVVQDNEQFF
TRBV2,15,few,TRBJ2-6,TRBD1,TGTGCCAGCGGGACAGGACTTGGCGGGGCCAACGTCCTGACTTTC,CASGTGLGGANVLTF
TRBV12-5,13,NA,TRBJ2-5,NA,TGTGCTAGTGGACCGGGACGGCAAGAGACCCAGTACTTC,CASGPGRQETQYF
TRBV5-4,15,NA,TRBJ1-1,NA,TGTGCCAGCAGTTTGGGAATAAGGGGGAACACTGAAGCTTTCTTT,CASSLGIRGNTEAFF
TRBV6-5,16,NA,TRBJ2-3,TRBD2,TGTGCCAGCAGTTACTCGGGACTAGCGGGGGCAGATACGCAGTATTTT,CASSYSGLAGADTQYF
TRBV20-1,11,once,TRBJ1-6,NA,TGCAGTGCTAGAGAACGCTCACCCCTCCACTTT,CSARERSPLHF
TRBV6-1,12,NA,TRBJ2-7,NA,TGTGCCAGCAGTGAGGAGGGGGTGGAGCAGTACTTC,CASSEEGVEQYF
TRBV30,15,once,TRBJ1-5,NA,TGTGCCTGGAGTGGAGGGCACAATAGCAATCAGCCCCAGCATTTT,CAWSGGHNSNQPQHF
TRBV4-1,15,NA,TRBJ1-2,NA,TGCGCCAGCAGCCAAAACGGGGGGCAAGCATATGGCTACACCTTC,CASSQNGGQAYGYTF
TRBV2,15,NA,TRBJ2-3,TRBD1,TGTGCCAGCAGTCCGGGACAGGGAAGAACAGATACGCAGTATTTT,CASSPGQGRTDTQYF
TRBV7-9,14,NA,TRBJ2-7,TRBD1,TGTGCCAGCAGCTGGGGACAGGGCGCCCACGAGCAGTACTTC,CASSWGQGAHEQYF
TRBV7-9,17,NA,TRBJ2-5,TRBD2,TGTGCCAGCAGCCCGGGGACTAGCGGGGGGCCCCAAGAGACCCAGTACTTC,CASSPGTSGGPQETQYF
TRBV7-9,12,few,TRBJ1-2,NA,TGTGCCAGCAGCCCTGGACCTTATGGCTACACCTTC,CASSPGPYGYTF